The 6 T cell receptor beta chains below all came from one sample that was sequenced in a study of cytomegalovirus exposure and HLA in healthy donors. PCR was performed using 60 Vbeta and 13 Jbeta primers. Measured with immunoSEQ multiplex PCR; TCRdb has only the in-frame clones, and not every one. The data contain 130,000 to 150,000 clones, over 75% of them singletons. Sequenced input: PBMCs. All receptors derive from a woman aged 30 to 39 in good health and CMV-seronegative.

This rearrangement joins TRBV5-1 to TRBJ2-2, with a weak D call TRBD1 (6 bases). Germline V gene data show CDR1 as SGHRS and CDR2 as YFSETQ. This CDR3 has 16 residues. The V and J ends lost 3 bases and 0 bases respectively, with 12 bases between them. The chain's CDR3 is CASSSKTGPNTGELFF. CDR3 sequence (DNA): TGCGCCAGCAGCTCTAAGACAGGCCCGAACACCGGGGAGCTGTTTTTT.

This chain links TRBV7-2 with TRBJ2-7; TRBD1 is a possible D gene (5 bases). The V end lost 1 base, the J end lost 1 base, and 8 bases lay between the germline ends. Germline V gene sequence: CDR1 SGHTA, CDR2 FQGNSA. The CDR3 totals 14 residues. The CDR3 protein is CASSLGGRSYEQYF. In nucleotides, the CDR3 is TGTGCCAGCAGCTTAGGGGGCAGGTCCTACGAGCAGTACTTC. Together with reference TRBV7-2 and TRBJ2-7, the CDR3 gives the full variable domain: GAGVSQSPSNKVTEKGKDVELRCDPISGHTALYWYRQSLGQGLEFLIYFQGNSAPDKSGLPSDRFSAERTGGSVSTLTIQRTQQEDSAVYLCASSLGGRSYEQYFGPGTRLTVT.

This clone is a singleton in its sample. The chain has TRBV10-3 and TRBJ2-5; TRBD2 matches 8 bases. This CDR3 contains 16 residues. Per the germline V gene, CDR1 is ENHRY and CDR2 is SYGVKD. The junction had 16 bases not matched to a gene; V was cut back by 6 bases and J by 7 bases. In nucleotides, the CDR3 is TGTGCCATCAGCTCCGCTACACAGGGACTAGGGTGGACCCAGTACTTC. Protein product: CAISSATQGLGWTQYF.

J is TRBJ2-5 and V is TRBV2, with D maybe TRBD2 (5 bases). Germline values: CDR1 SNHLY, CDR2 FYNNEI. The CDR3 is 13 residues long. Trimming shortened V by 3 bases and J by 4 bases, and 9 bases separated the two germline ends. DNA for the CDR3: TGTGCCAGCAGTGACGTACTAGGAGAGACCCAGTACTTC. Protein sequence: CASSDVLGETQYF.

CDR3 coding DNA: TGTGCCAGCAGTTTAACAGGAAACACCGGGGAGCTGTTTTTT. Translation gives CASSLTGNTGELFF. The chain links TRBV28 to TRBJ2-2; perhaps TRBD1 as D (5 bases). The germline CDR1 and CDR2 sequences are MDHEN and SYDVKM. The V and J ends lost 2 bases and 2 bases respectively, with 6 bases between them. The length of the CDR3 is 14 residues.

This clone has more than one count but fewer than ten. This chain uses TRBV2 with TRBJ2-3; D may be TRBD1 (5 bases). The CDR3 is made up of 14 amino acids. V lost 11 bases, J lost 1 base, and 16 bases lay in between. Germline V lookup: CDR1 SNHLY, CDR2 FYNNEI. CDR3 protein: CACKDTRGTDTQYF. As DNA, the CDR3 is TGTGCCTGCAAGGACACTCGGGGCACAGATACGCAGTATTTT.